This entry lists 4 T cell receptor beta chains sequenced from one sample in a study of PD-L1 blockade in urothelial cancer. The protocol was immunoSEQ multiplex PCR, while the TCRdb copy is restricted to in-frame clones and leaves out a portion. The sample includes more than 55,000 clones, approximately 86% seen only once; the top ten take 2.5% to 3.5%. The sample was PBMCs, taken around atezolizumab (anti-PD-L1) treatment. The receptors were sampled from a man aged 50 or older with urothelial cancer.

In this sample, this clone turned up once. CDR3: CASSDGTSGRRSTDTQYF. For the CDR3, the DNA is TGCGCCAGCAGTGATGGGACTAGCGGGAGAAGAAGCACAGATACGCAGTATTTT. The chain carries TRBV10-2 and TRBJ2-3, with 14 bases fitting TRBD2. This CDR3 has 18 amino acids. The V segment lost 3 bases and the J segment 0 bases; nucleotides outside the gene matches: 5. Germline V CDR1 and CDR2: WSHSY, SAAADI.

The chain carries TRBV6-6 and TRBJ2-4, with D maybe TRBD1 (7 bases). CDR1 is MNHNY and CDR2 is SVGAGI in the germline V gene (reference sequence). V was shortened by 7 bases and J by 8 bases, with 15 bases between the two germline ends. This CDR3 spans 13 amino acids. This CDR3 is CASKEGAIDIQYF. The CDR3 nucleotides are TGTGCCAGCAAGGAGGGGGCGATTGACATTCAGTACTTC.

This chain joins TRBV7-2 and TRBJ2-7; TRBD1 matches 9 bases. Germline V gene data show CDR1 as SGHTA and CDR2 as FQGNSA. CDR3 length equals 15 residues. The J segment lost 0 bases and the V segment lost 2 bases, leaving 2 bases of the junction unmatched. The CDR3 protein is CASSLLGQGSYEQYF. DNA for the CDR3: TGTGCCAGCAGCTTATTGGGACAGGGCTCCTACGAGCAGTACTTC.

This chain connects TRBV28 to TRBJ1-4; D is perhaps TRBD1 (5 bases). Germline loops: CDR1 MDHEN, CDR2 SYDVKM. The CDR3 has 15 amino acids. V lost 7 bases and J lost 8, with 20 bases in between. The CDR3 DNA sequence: TGTGCCAGCACCCCCGGGGGGGGTAATTGGGAAAAACTGTTTTTT. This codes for CASTPGGGNWEKLFF.